This T cell receptor (beta chain) was retrieved from a study of memory CD4+ T cells and cytomegalovirus serostatus. The CDR3 sequence is 16 residues long. Germline CDR1 reads MNHNY; CDR2 reads SVGAGI (reference sequence). The trim removed 5 bases at V and 5 bases at J, leaving 11 bases unmatched. Some clones are missing from TCRdb's copy, which holds only in-frame ones; the method was immunoSEQ multiplex PCR. Of 25,000 to 30,000 clones listed, less than 80% were seen once; the top ten hold 1%. The sort gate was single viable CD3+CD4+CD8-CD45RO+ cells for memory CD4+ T cells. Sequenced sample: memory CD4+ T cells from blood. This chain links TRBV6-6 with TRBJ2-1; 8 positions agree with TRBD2. The receptor was isolated from an adult in good health and CMV-seronegative. DNA of the CDR3: TGTGCCAGCAGTCCCCGACTAGCGTATGAGGACAATGAGCAGTTCTTC. It specifies CASSPRLAYEDNEQFF.